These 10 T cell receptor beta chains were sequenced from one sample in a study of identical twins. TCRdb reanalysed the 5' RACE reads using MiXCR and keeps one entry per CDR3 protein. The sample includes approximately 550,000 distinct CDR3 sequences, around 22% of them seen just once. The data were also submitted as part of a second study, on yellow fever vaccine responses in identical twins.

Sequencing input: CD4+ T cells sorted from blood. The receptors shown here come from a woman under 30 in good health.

The CDR3 region is CASSYDRNYGYTF. The CDR3 DNA reads as TGCGCCAGCAGCTACGACAGAAACTATGGCTACACCTTC. The rearrangement links TRBV5-1 to TRBJ1-2; tentative D call: TRBD1 (5 bases). The germline gives CDR1 SGHRS, CDR2 YFSETQ. The CDR3 has 13 residues. V was shortened by 3 bases and J by 2 bases, with 8 bases between the two germline ends.

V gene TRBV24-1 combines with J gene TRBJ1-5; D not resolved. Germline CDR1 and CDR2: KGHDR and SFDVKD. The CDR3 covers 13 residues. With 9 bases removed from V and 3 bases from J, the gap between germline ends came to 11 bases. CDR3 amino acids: CATAGRNNQPQHF. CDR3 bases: TGTGCCACCGCGGGAAGGAACAATCAGCCCCAGCATTTT.

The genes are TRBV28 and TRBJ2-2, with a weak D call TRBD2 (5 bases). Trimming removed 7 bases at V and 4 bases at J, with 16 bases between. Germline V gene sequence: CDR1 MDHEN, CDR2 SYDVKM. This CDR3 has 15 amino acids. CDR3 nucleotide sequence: TGTGCCAGCACCACGGCTAGCCGACTCACCGGGGAGCTGTTTTTT. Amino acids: CASTTASRLTGELFF.

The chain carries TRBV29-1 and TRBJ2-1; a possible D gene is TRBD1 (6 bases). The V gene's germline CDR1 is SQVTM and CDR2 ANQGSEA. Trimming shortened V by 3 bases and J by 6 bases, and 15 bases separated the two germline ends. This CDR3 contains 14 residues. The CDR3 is CSVEGDTKSNEQFF. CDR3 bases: TGCAGCGTTGAGGGGGACACCAAGAGCAATGAGCAGTTCTTC.

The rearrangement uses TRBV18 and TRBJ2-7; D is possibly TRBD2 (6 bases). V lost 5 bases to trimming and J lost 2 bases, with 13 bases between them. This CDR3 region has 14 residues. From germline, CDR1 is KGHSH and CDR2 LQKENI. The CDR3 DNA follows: TGTGCCAGCTCAAGAGGCGGGGAGCCCTACGAGCAGTACGTC. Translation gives CASSRGGEPYEQYV.

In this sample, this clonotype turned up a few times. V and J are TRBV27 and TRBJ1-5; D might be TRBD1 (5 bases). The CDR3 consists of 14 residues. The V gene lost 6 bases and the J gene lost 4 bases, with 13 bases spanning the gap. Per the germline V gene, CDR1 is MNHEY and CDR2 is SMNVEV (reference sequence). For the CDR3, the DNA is TGTGCCAGCAGATTGGCGGGGGAGAATCAGCCCCAGCATTTT. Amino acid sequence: CASRLAGENQPQHF.

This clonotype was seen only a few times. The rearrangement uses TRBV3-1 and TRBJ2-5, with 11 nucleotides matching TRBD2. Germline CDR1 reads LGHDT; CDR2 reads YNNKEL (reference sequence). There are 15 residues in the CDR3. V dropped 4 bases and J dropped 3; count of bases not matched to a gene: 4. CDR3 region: CASSRAGLAEETQYF. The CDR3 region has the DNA TGTGCCAGCAGCCGCGCGGGACTAGCGGAAGAGACCCAGTACTTC.

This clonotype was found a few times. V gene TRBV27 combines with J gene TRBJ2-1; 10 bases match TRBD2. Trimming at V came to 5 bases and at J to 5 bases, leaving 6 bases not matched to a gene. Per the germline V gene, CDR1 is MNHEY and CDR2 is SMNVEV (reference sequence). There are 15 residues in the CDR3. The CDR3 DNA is TGTGCCAGCAGTCCCAGACTAGCGGGTAACAATGAGCAGTTCTTC. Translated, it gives CASSPRLAGNNEQFF.

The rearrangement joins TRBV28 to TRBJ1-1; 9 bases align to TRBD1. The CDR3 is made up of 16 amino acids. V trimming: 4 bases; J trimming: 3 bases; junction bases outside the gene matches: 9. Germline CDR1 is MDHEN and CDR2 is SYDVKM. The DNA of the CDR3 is TGTGCCAGCAGTTCCCCGGGACAGGGATGGTACACTGAAGCTTTCTTT. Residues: CASSSPGQGWYTEAFF.

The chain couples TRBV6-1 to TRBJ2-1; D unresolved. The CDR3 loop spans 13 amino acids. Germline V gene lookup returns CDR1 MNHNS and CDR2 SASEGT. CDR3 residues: CVKRLSSYNEQFF. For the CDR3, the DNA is TGTGTAAAGAGACTGAGCTCCTACAATGAGCAGTTCTTC.